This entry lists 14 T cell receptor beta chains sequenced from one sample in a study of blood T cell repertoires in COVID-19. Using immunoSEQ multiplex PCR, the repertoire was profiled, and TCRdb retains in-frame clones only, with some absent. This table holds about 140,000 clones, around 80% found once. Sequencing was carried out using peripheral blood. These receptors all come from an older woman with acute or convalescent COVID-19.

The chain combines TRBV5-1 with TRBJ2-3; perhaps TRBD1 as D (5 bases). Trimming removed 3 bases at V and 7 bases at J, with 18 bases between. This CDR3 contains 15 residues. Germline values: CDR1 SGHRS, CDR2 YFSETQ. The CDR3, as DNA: TGCGCCAGCAGCTCGAACAGGAAAGAGAGTAATACGCAGTATTTT. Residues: CASSSNRKESNTQYF.

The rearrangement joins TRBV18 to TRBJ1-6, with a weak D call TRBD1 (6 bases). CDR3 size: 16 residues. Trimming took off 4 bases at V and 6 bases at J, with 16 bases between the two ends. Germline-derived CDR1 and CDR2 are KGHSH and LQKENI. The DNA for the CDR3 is TGTGCCAGCTCACTGAAACCGGGACACGGTAATTCACCCCTCCACTTT. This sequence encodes CASSLKPGHGNSPLHF.

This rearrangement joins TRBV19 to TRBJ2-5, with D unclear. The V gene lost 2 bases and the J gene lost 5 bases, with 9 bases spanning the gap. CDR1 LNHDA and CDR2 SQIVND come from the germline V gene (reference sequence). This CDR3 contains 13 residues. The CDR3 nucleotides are TGTGCCAGTAGTATATTTAAACAGGAGACCCAGTACTTC. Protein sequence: CASSIFKQETQYF. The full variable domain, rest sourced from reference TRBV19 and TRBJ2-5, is DGGITQSPKYLFRKEGQNVTLSCEQNLNHDAMYWYRQDPGQGLRLIYYSQIVNDFQKGDIAEGYSVSREKKESFPLTVTSAQKNPTAFYLCASSIFKQETQYFGPGTRLLVL.

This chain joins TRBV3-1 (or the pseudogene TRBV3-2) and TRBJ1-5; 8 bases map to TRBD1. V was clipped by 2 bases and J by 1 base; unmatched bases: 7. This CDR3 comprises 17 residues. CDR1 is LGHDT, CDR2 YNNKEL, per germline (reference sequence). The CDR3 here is CASSQSRQGYSNQPQHF. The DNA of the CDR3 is TGTGCCAGCAGCCAAAGCAGACAGGGGTACAGCAATCAGCCCCAGCATTTT.

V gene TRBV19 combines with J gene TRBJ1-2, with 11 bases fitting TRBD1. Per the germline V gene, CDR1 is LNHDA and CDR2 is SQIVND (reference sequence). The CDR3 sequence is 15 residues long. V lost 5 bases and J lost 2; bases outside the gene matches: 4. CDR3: CASSPRTGGNYGYTF. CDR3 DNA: TGTGCCAGTAGTCCCAGGACAGGGGGCAACTATGGCTACACCTTC.

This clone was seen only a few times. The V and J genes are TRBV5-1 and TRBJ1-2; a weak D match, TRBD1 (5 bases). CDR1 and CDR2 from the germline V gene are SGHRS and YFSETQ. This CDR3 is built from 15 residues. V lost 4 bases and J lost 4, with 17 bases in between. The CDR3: CASSPGGFGAYGYTF. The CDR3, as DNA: TGCGCCAGCAGCCCCGGTGGCTTTGGGGCCTATGGCTACACCTTC.

This chain's CDR3 is CASSLGRGATGELFF. The DNA for the CDR3 is TGCGCCAGCAGCTTGGGTAGGGGCGCCACCGGGGAGCTGTTTTTT. The V call is TRBV5-1, the J call TRBJ2-2; possibly TRBD1 for D (5 bases). The V gene's germline CDR1 is SGHRS and CDR2 YFSETQ. V dropped 0 bases and J dropped 4 bases, with 10 bases sitting between them. This CDR3 has 15 residues.

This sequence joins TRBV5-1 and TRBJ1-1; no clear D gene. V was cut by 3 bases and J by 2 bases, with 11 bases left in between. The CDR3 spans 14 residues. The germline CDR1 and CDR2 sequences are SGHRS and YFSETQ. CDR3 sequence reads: CASSSGRINTEAFF. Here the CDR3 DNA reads TGCGCCAGCAGCTCCGGCAGGATCAACACTGAAGCTTTCTTT.

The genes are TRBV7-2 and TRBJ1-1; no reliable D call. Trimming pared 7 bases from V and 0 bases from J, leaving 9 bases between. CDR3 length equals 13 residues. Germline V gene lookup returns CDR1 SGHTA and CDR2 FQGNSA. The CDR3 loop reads CASTLRVNTEAFF. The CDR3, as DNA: TGTGCCAGCACACTACGGGTGAACACTGAAGCTTTCTTT.

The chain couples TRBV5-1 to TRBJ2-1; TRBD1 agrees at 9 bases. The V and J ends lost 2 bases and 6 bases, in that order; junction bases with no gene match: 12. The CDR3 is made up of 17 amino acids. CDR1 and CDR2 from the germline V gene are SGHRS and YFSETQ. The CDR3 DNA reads TGCGCCAGCAGCTTCTCCGGTTGGGACAGGGACAGCAATGAGCAGTTCTTC. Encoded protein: CASSFSGWDRDSNEQFF.

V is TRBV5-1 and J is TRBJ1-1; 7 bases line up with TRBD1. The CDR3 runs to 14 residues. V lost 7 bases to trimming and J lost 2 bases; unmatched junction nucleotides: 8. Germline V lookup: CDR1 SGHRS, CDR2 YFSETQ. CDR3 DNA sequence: TGCGCCAGCGGAAAGGGACAGTCCAACACTGAAGCTTTCTTT. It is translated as CASGKGQSNTEAFF.

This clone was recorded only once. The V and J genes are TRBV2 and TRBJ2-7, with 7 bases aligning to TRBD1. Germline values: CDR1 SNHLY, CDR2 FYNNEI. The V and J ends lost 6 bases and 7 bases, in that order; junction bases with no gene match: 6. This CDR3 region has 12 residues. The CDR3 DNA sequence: TGTGCCAGCAGGGGGACAGTGCGGGAGCAGTACTTC. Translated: CASRGTVREQYF. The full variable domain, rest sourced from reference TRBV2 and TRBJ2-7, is EPEVTQTPSHQVTQMGQEVILRCVPISNHLYFYWYRQILGQKVEFLVSFYNNEISEKSEIFDDQFSVERPDGSNFTLKIRSTKLEDSAMYFCASRGTVREQYFGPGTRLTVT.

The CDR3, as DNA: TGTGCCAGCAATTCCTTGAACACTGAAGCTTTCTTT. This encodes CASNSLNTEAFF. This chain links TRBV5-6 with TRBJ1-1; no clear D gene. Trimming took 6 bases from V and 0 from J, leaving 6 bases between them. CDR3 length: 12 residues. CDR1 and CDR2 from the germline V gene are SGHDT and YYEEEE.

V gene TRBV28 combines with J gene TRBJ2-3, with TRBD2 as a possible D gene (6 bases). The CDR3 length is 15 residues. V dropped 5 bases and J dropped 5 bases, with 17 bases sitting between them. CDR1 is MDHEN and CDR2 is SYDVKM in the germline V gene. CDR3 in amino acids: CASSRGSSVVDTQYF. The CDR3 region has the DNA TGTGCCAGCAGTCGGGGGTCTAGCGTGGTAGATACGCAGTATTTT.